This TCR beta chain was obtained from a study of blood T cell repertoires in COVID-19. The CDR3 loop spans 21 amino acids. Trimming stripped 2 bases from V and 2 bases from J, with 30 bases between. Per germline, CDR1 KGHDR and CDR2 SFDVKD. Patients in Seattle were enrolled during active infection, then followed longitudinally. Methods used by the authors: Reference gene primer amplification yielded estimated nucleated cell counts. The data were produced by immunoSEQ multiplex PCR, yet TCRdb's version contains in-frame clones alone and is incomplete. That table furnishes V, J and clone size, whereas the DNA furnished D and trimming. The table has hundreds of thousands of clones, 87% seen once; the top ten hold about 6%.

The sample comprised peripheral blood. This sequence joins TRBV24-1 and TRBJ2-7; TRBD2 is a possible D gene (7 bases). The TCR originated in a woman aged 45-60 years with COVID-19, enrolled during active disease. CDR3: CATSDYGGWDLVGGGPYEQYF. As DNA, the CDR3 is TGTGCCACCAGTGATTACGGGGGATGGGATTTGGTGGGAGGGGGTCCCTACGAGCAGTACTTC.